This TCR beta chain was retrieved from a study of blood T cell repertoires in COVID-19. Whole-study context: COVID-19 samples collected from the United States, Italy and Spain covered acute and convalescent phases. Sources were T cells, B-cell-depleted T cells, or PBMCs; the material itself was cDNA or gDNA.

Trimming shortened V by 9 bases and J by 0 bases, and 19 bases separated the two germline ends. The CDR3 has 16 amino acids. Germline V gives CDR1 LNHDA, CDR2 SQIVND (reference sequence). Authors' data handling: Estimation of nucleated cell counts relied on the amplification of reference gene primers. Profiling relied on immunoSEQ multiplex PCR, and the TCRdb table lists in-frame clones only, not all of them. V, J and clone size reflect that table, while D and trimming were determined from the DNA. This sample has around 220,000 clones, with roughly 84% found just once. The chain couples TRBV19 to TRBJ2-3; no firm D call. The TCR comes from a man in his forties or fifties with active or convalescent COVID-19. The sequencing sample was made of peripheral blood. The CDR3 sequence: CASAPAGVGSTDTQYF. DNA of the CDR3: TGTGCCAGCGCCCCAGCTGGAGTCGGTAGCACAGATACGCAGTATTTT.